This T cell receptor beta chain was identified during a study of blood T cell repertoires in COVID-19. Sequenced by immunoSEQ multiplex PCR; TCRdb stores in-frame clones only, minus some. This table holds approximately 210,000 clones, around 83% found once. Deletions cut 5 bases from V and 0 bases from J, with 9 bases between. Germline CDR1 reads SGHDT; CDR2 reads YYEEEE. This CDR3 spans 13 amino acids. This clone appeared once. V gene TRBV5-6 combines with J gene TRBJ2-7; D remains ambiguous. Sequenced material: peripheral blood. The source is a man in his fifties with active or convalescent COVID-19. DNA of the CDR3: TGTGCCAGCAGACGACTGACCTCCTACGAGCAGTACTTC. It yields the protein CASRRLTSYEQYF.